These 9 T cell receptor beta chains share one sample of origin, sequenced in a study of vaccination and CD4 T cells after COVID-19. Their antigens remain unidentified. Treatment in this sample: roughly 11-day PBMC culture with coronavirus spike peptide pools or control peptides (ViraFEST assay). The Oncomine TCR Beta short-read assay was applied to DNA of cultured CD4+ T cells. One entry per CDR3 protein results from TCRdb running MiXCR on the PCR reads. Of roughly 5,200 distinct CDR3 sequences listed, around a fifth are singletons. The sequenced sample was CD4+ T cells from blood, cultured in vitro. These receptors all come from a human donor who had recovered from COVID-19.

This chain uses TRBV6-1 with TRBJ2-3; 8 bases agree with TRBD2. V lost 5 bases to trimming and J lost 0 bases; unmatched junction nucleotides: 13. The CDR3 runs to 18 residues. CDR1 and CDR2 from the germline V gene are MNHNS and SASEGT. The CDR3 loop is CASSPWFWRGASTDTQYF. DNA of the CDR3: TGTGCCAGCAGTCCGTGGTTCTGGCGGGGGGCTAGCACAGATACGCAGTATTTT.

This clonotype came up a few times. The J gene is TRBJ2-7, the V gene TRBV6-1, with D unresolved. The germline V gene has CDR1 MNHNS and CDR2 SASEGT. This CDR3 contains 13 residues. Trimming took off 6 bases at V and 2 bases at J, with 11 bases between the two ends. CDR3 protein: CASRMDGTYEQYF. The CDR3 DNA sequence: TGTGCCAGCAGAATGGACGGAACCTACGAGCAGTACTTC.

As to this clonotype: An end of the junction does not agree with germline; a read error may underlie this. The CDR3 is CAISESANRAVYQETQYF. The CDR3, as DNA: TGTGCCATCAGCGAGTCCGCTAACCGAGCGGTGTACCAAGAGACCCAGTACTTC. The chain employs TRBV10-3 and TRBJ2-5; D possibly corresponds to TRBD2 (5 bases). CDR3 length equals 18 residues. Germline V gives CDR1 ENHRY, CDR2 SYGVKD.

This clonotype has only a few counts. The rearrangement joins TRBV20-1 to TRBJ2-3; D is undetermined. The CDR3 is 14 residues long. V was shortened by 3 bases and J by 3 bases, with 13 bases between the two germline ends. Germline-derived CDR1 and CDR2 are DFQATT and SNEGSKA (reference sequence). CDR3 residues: CSARQPLGTDTQYF. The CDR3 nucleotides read TGCAGTGCTAGGCAGCCCTTGGGGACAGATACGCAGTATTTT.

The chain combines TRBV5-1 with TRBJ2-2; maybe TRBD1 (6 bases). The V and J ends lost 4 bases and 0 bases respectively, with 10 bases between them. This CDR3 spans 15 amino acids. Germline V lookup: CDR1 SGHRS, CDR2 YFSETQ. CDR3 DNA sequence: TGCGCCAGCAGCCCAGGGACAACGAACACCGGGGAGCTGTTTTTT. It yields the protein CASSPGTTNTGELFF. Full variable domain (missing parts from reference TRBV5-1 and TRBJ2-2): KAGVTQTPRYLIKTRGQQVTLSCSPISGHRSVSWYQQTPGQGLQFLFEYFSETQRNKGNFPGRFSGRQFSNSRSEMNVSTLELGDSALYLCASSPGTTNTGELFFGEGSRLTVL.

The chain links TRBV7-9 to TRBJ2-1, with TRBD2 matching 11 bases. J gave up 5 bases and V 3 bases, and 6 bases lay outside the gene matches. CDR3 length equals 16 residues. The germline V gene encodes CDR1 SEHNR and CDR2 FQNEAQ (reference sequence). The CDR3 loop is CASSFGTSGTNNEQFF. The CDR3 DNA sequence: TGTGCCAGCAGCTTTGGGACTAGCGGAACAAACAATGAGCAGTTCTTC.

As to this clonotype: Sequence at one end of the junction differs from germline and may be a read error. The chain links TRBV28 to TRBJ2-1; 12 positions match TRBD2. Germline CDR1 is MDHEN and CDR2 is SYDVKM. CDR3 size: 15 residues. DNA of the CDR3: TGTGCCAGCAGTTTATCTAGCGGGGGGGCCAATGAGCAGCTCTTC. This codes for CASSLSSGGANEQLF.

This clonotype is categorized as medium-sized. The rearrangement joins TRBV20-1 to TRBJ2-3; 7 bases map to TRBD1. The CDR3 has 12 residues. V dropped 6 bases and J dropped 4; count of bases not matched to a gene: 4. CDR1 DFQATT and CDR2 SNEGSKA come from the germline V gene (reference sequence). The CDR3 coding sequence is TGCAGTGCCCCGACAGGGTCAGATACGCAGTATTTT. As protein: CSAPTGSDTQYF.

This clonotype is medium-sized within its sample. The DNA of the CDR3 is TGTGCCAGCAGTTCCTTTAGCGGGGGGAACACCGGGGAGCTGTTTTTT. Translating gives CASSSFSGGNTGELFF. V and J are TRBV6-5 and TRBJ2-2; 9 nucleotides line up with TRBD2. Trimming at V came to 4 bases and at J to 1 base, leaving 4 bases not matched to a gene. The CDR3 totals 16 residues. Germline assignment: CDR1 MNHEY and CDR2 SVGAGI.